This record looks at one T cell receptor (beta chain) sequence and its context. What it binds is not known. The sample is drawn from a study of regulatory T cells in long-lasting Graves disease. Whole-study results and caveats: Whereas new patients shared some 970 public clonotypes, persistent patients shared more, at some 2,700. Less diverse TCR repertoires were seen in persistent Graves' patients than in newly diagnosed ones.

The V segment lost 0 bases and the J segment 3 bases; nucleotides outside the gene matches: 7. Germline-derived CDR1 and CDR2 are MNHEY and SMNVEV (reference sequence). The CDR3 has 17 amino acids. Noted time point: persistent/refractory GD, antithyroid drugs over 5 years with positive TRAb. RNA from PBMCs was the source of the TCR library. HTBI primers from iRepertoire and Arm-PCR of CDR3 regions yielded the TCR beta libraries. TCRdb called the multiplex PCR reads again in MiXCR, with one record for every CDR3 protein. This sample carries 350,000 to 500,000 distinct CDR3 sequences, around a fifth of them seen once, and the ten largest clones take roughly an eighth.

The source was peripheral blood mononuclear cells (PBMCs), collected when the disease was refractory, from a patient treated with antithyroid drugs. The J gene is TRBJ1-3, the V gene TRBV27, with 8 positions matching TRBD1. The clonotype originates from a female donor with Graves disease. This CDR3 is CASSLSGAGGLGNTIYF. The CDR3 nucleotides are TGTGCCAGCAGTTTATCGGGGGCAGGGGGCCTTGGAAACACCATATATTTT.